A selection of T cell receptor beta chains follows, all from one sample in a study of human T cells and chemical hapten exposure. One entry per CDR3 protein, called by TCRdb with MiXCR from the RACE reads. Among about 360,000 distinct CDR3 sequences, more than 4.5% were seen once, and the ten largest hold under 3%. The material sequenced was whole blood, taken in connection with sensitization to the hapten diphenylcyclopropenone (DPC). These receptor sequences come from a woman aged 45-60 years with alopecia areata. Some clones in this sample may be carry-over from other donors' samples. Both conserved end residues are part of each CDR3. The D gene is left open where the match is weak. A row's size may be missing; if present it is once, few, many or a size class.

d_call: TRBD2; clone_size: NA; j_call: TRBJ2-1; v_call: TRBV7-2; cdr3_nt: TGTGCCAGCAGTCAGAGCGGGGGTGGACCGAACAATGAGCAGTTCTTC; cdr3_aa: CASSQSGGGPNNEQFF
d_call: TRBD1; clone_size: many; j_call: TRBJ1-4; v_call: TRBV10-3; cdr3_nt: TGTGCCATCAGTGAGTCCACAGGGGAGGCAAATGAAAAACTGTTTTTT; cdr3_aa: CAISESTGEANEKLFF
d_call: TRBD1; clone_size: NA; j_call: TRBJ1-1; v_call: TRBV29-1; cdr3_nt: TGCAGCGTAACACAGGGGAGCGGAGCTTTCTTT; cdr3_aa: CSVTQGSGAFF
d_call: NA; clone_size: few; j_call: TRBJ1-3; v_call: TRBV3-1; cdr3_nt: TGTGCCAGCAGCCAGCGGGCGTCCGGAAACACCATATATTTT; cdr3_aa: CASSQRASGNTIYF
d_call: TRBD1; clone_size: many; j_call: TRBJ1-5; v_call: TRBV6-5; cdr3_nt: TGTGCCAGCTCAGGGACAGGGCGTCAGCCCCAGCATTTT; cdr3_aa: CASSGTGRQPQHF
d_call: TRBD2; clone_size: many; j_call: TRBJ2-3; v_call: TRBV4-2; cdr3_nt: TGTGCCAGCAGCCAAGATGGGACTAGCGGCACAGATACGCAGTATTTT; cdr3_aa: CASSQDGTSGTDTQYF
d_call: NA; clone_size: few; j_call: TRBJ1-1; v_call: TRBV7-8; cdr3_nt: TGTGCCAGCAGCCCGTGGGATAAACCGGTTGAAGCTGAAGCTTTCTTT; cdr3_aa: CASSPWDKPVEAEAFF
d_call: NA; clone_size: many; j_call: TRBJ2-3; v_call: TRBV5-1; cdr3_nt: TGCGCCAGCAGCCCCACTAGGTTCACAGATACGCAGTATTTT; cdr3_aa: CASSPTRFTDTQYF
d_call: NA; clone_size: many; j_call: TRBJ2-7; v_call: TRBV29-1; cdr3_nt: TGCAGCGTTGAAGAGAGGGAGTACGAGCAGTACTTC; cdr3_aa: CSVEEREYEQYF
d_call: TRBD2; clone_size: few; j_call: TRBJ2-3; v_call: TRBV20-1; cdr3_nt: TGCAGTGCTAGGTACCCCGCTAGCGGATCAACAGATACGCAGTATTTT; cdr3_aa: CSARYPASGSTDTQYF
d_call: NA; clone_size: many; j_call: TRBJ1-4; v_call: TRBV10-3; cdr3_nt: TGTGCCATCAGTGCTAACAGCGTTGAAAAACTGTTTTTT; cdr3_aa: CAISANSVEKLFF
d_call: TRBD1; clone_size: NA; j_call: TRBJ1-2; v_call: TRBV7-9; cdr3_nt: TGTGCCAGCCTGACAGGGGATGGCTACACCTTC; cdr3_aa: CASLTGDGYTF
d_call: TRBD1; clone_size: NA; j_call: TRBJ2-1; v_call: TRBV6-2/TRBV6-3; cdr3_nt: TGTGCCAGCAGTTACGGGACAGGGTGGAATGAGCAGTTCTTC; cdr3_aa: CASSYGTGWNEQFF
d_call: NA; clone_size: many; j_call: TRBJ2-6; v_call: TRBV7-9; cdr3_nt: TGTGCCAGCAGGTCCGACTCCGAAGCCAACGTCCTGACTTTC; cdr3_aa: CASRSDSEANVLTF
d_call: NA; clone_size: few; j_call: TRBJ1-2; v_call: TRBV10-2; cdr3_nt: TGCGCCAGCAGTGAGTCGGGACGGAACTATGGCTACACCTTC; cdr3_aa: CASSESGRNYGYTF
d_call: NA; clone_size: many; j_call: TRBJ2-1; v_call: TRBV29-1; cdr3_nt: TGCAGCGTTGATCCTCGCCGGGGTTCCTACAATGAGCAGTTCTTC; cdr3_aa: CSVDPRRGSYNEQFF
d_call: NA; clone_size: many; j_call: TRBJ2-4; v_call: TRBV21-1; cdr3_nt: TGTGCCAGCAGCTCTCCGACCGTTGGGCAGGGGCAAGGAAGTACCAAAAACATTCAGTACTTC; cdr3_aa: CASSSPTVGQGQGSTKNIQYF
d_call: TRBD1; clone_size: few; j_call: TRBJ1-1; v_call: TRBV27; cdr3_nt: TGTGCCAGCCGGGACAGAGGCGTGAACACTGAAGCTTTCTTT; cdr3_aa: CASRDRGVNTEAFF
d_call: NA; clone_size: many; j_call: TRBJ2-3; v_call: TRBV10-1; cdr3_nt: TGCGCCAGGCAGGACACTAGCACAGATACGCAGTATTTT; cdr3_aa: CARQDTSTDTQYF
d_call: NA; clone_size: NA; j_call: TRBJ2-3; v_call: TRBV24-1; cdr3_nt: TGTGCCACGTCGGGGTACACAGATACGCAGTATTTT; cdr3_aa: CATSGYTDTQYF
d_call: TRBD1; clone_size: many; j_call: TRBJ1-4; v_call: TRBV28; cdr3_nt: TGTGCCAGCAACCGACGGACAGGAGGTGAAAAACTGTTTTTT; cdr3_aa: CASNRRTGGEKLFF
d_call: NA; clone_size: few; j_call: TRBJ1-1; v_call: TRBV10-3; cdr3_nt: TGTGCCACCCTGGGACCGACGAACACTGAAGCTTTCTTT; cdr3_aa: CATLGPTNTEAFF
d_call: TRBD1; clone_size: few; j_call: TRBJ1-3; v_call: TRBV20-1; cdr3_nt: TGCAGTGCATCCTTAACAGGGGGCGTAAGAAACACCATATATTTT; cdr3_aa: CSASLTGGVRNTIYF
d_call: NA; clone_size: few; j_call: TRBJ1-2; v_call: TRBV7-2; cdr3_nt: TGTGCCAGCAGCTTGGAGGACAACTTCTATGGCTACACCTTC; cdr3_aa: CASSLEDNFYGYTF
d_call: TRBD1; clone_size: many; j_call: TRBJ1-5; v_call: TRBV5-5; cdr3_nt: TGTGCCAGCAGCTTTGGACCCCACAGGGGAGGTGAGAATCAGCCCCAGCATTTT; cdr3_aa: CASSFGPHRGGENQPQHF
d_call: NA; clone_size: NA; j_call: TRBJ2-1; v_call: TRBV20-1; cdr3_nt: TGCAGTGCGCTGGACAGCTACAATGAGCAGTTCTTC; cdr3_aa: CSALDSYNEQFF
d_call: TRBD1; clone_size: many; j_call: TRBJ2-7; v_call: TRBV29-1; cdr3_nt: TGCAGCGTAGGGACAGGCGGTTCCTACGAGCAGTACTTC; cdr3_aa: CSVGTGGSYEQYF
d_call: NA; clone_size: many; j_call: TRBJ1-2; v_call: TRBV7-8; cdr3_nt: TGTGCCAGCAGCTTGGACACTTCTAACTATGGCTACACCTTC; cdr3_aa: CASSLDTSNYGYTF
d_call: NA; clone_size: NA; j_call: TRBJ2-1; v_call: TRBV6-6; cdr3_nt: TGTGCCATCGGATACAGCTCCTACAATGAGCAGTTCTTC; cdr3_aa: CAIGYSSYNEQFF
d_call: NA; clone_size: many; j_call: TRBJ2-5; v_call: TRBV3-1; cdr3_nt: TGTGCCAGCAGCCATGAGATGGGCTTC; cdr3_aa: CASSHEMGF
d_call: TRBD1; clone_size: many; j_call: TRBJ2-3; v_call: TRBV15; cdr3_nt: TGTGCCACCAGCGAAGGGACAGCGGCTTCTAGCACAGATACGCAGTATTTT; cdr3_aa: CATSEGTAASSTDTQYF
d_call: NA; clone_size: NA; j_call: TRBJ1-5; v_call: TRBV7-8; cdr3_nt: TGTGGCAGCAGCTTAGGAGGCGTTAATCAGCCCCAGCATTTT; cdr3_aa: CGSSLGGVNQPQHF
d_call: NA; clone_size: few; j_call: TRBJ2-2; v_call: TRBV6-6; cdr3_nt: TGTGCCAGCACTAGCGAAGGGGAGCTGTTTTTT; cdr3_aa: CASTSEGELFF
d_call: NA; clone_size: few; j_call: TRBJ2-2; v_call: TRBV10-3; cdr3_nt: TGTGCCATCCGCGACGCCAGGTCCACCGGGGAGCTGTTTTTT; cdr3_aa: CAIRDARSTGELFF
d_call: TRBD2; clone_size: few; j_call: TRBJ2-1; v_call: TRBV10-1; cdr3_nt: TGCGCCAGCAGTGAAGTGGCGGGAGGATCCTACAATGAGCAGTTCTTC; cdr3_aa: CASSEVAGGSYNEQFF
d_call: NA; clone_size: many; j_call: TRBJ2-7; v_call: TRBV18; cdr3_nt: TGTGCCAGCTCACCTCGGACAGCATTCTCCTACGAGCAGTACTTC; cdr3_aa: CASSPRTAFSYEQYF
d_call: TRBD1; clone_size: many; j_call: TRBJ2-3; v_call: TRBV28; cdr3_nt: TGTGCCAGCAGGGGACAGGGGACAGATACGCAGTATTTT; cdr3_aa: CASRGQGTDTQYF
d_call: TRBD1; clone_size: few; j_call: TRBJ2-3; v_call: TRBV13; cdr3_nt: TGTGCCAGCAGGGGGACAGGGGATGGTACGCAGTATTTT; cdr3_aa: CASRGTGDGTQYF
d_call: NA; clone_size: few; j_call: TRBJ1-6; v_call: TRBV11-2; cdr3_nt: TGTGCCAGCAGCTTAGTGGGGCCCGCAGGATCACCCCTCCACTTT; cdr3_aa: CASSLVGPAGSPLHF
d_call: TRBD1; clone_size: NA; j_call: TRBJ1-5; v_call: TRBV10-2; cdr3_nt: TGCGCCAGCGGGTGGCAGGGGGAGGGTCAGCCCCAGCATTTT; cdr3_aa: CASGWQGEGQPQHF
d_call: TRBD1; clone_size: many; j_call: TRBJ2-2; v_call: TRBV29-1; cdr3_nt: TGCAGCGTTGATTATCAGGGGGCGGACGGGGAGCTGTTTTTT; cdr3_aa: CSVDYQGADGELFF
d_call: TRBD1; clone_size: many; j_call: TRBJ1-1; v_call: TRBV20-1; cdr3_nt: TGCAGTGCTATGGAGGACAGGGTGATTCCTGAAGCTTTCTTT; cdr3_aa: CSAMEDRVIPEAFF
d_call: TRBD2; clone_size: few; j_call: TRBJ2-3; v_call: TRBV7-2; cdr3_nt: TGTGCCAGTATCCCGGGACTAGCGGGGAACGCAGATACGCAGTATTTT; cdr3_aa: CASIPGLAGNADTQYF
d_call: TRBD2; clone_size: many; j_call: TRBJ2-7; v_call: TRBV6-2/TRBV6-3; cdr3_nt: TGTGCCAGCTTGACTAGCGGGAACTCCTACGAGCAGTACTTC; cdr3_aa: CASLTSGNSYEQYF
d_call: NA; clone_size: many; j_call: TRBJ2-7; v_call: TRBV7-9; cdr3_nt: TGTGCCAGCAGCCAGGGGCTCCGCTCCTACGAGCAGTACTTC; cdr3_aa: CASSQGLRSYEQYF
d_call: TRBD1; clone_size: NA; j_call: TRBJ2-3; v_call: TRBV19; cdr3_nt: TGTGCCAGTAGTCCGGGACAGGGTGGTGAAGATACGCAGTATTTT; cdr3_aa: CASSPGQGGEDTQYF
d_call: NA; clone_size: many; j_call: TRBJ2-3; v_call: TRBV10-2; cdr3_nt: TGCGCCAGCAGTGGGCTAGAGCCTAACGAAGATACGCAGTATTTT; cdr3_aa: CASSGLEPNEDTQYF
d_call: NA; clone_size: many; j_call: TRBJ2-1; v_call: TRBV7-2; cdr3_nt: TGTGCCAGCAGCTCCGCGCCAGCCGGACCCCTTATTAGCTCCTACAATGAGCAGTTCTTC; cdr3_aa: CASSSAPAGPLISSYNEQFF
d_call: NA; clone_size: NA; j_call: TRBJ2-7; v_call: TRBV20-1; cdr3_nt: TGCAGTGTTACAGGCGACTCCTCCTACGAGCAGTACTTC; cdr3_aa: CSVTGDSSYEQYF
d_call: TRBD2; clone_size: many; j_call: TRBJ2-7; v_call: TRBV10-3; cdr3_nt: TGTGCCATCAGTGACGGGAGGGCAGGCGAGCAGTACTTC; cdr3_aa: CAISDGRAGEQYF
d_call: NA; clone_size: many; j_call: TRBJ1-4; v_call: TRBV5-1; cdr3_nt: TGCGCCAGCAGCTTGGGAGGGGCGAGTGAAAAACTGTTTTTT; cdr3_aa: CASSLGGASEKLFF
d_call: NA; clone_size: NA; j_call: TRBJ2-5; v_call: TRBV7-8; cdr3_nt: TGTGCCAGCATCCTCATCGGAAAGACGGAGCAAGAGACCCAGTACTTC; cdr3_aa: CASILIGKTEQETQYF
d_call: NA; clone_size: many; j_call: TRBJ1-2; v_call: TRBV12-3/TRBV12-4; cdr3_nt: TGTGCCAGCAGTCAGGGTGGCTATGGCTACACCTTC; cdr3_aa: CASSQGGYGYTF
d_call: TRBD1; clone_size: many; j_call: TRBJ1-5; v_call: TRBV12-5; cdr3_nt: TGTGCTAGTGGTTATTCAGGGGGCGGACAGCCCCAGCATTTT; cdr3_aa: CASGYSGGGQPQHF
d_call: NA; clone_size: many; j_call: TRBJ2-7; v_call: TRBV9; cdr3_nt: TGTGCCAGCAGCGTGGGGGACTCCCTGACCTACGAGCAGTACTTC; cdr3_aa: CASSVGDSLTYEQYF
d_call: NA; clone_size: many; j_call: TRBJ1-6; v_call: TRBV20-1; cdr3_nt: TGCAGTGCACCCCAAGGGCCGAATTCACCCCTCCACTTT; cdr3_aa: CSAPQGPNSPLHF
d_call: NA; clone_size: many; j_call: TRBJ2-3; v_call: TRBV6-5; cdr3_nt: TGTGCCAGCAGTTACTCCCACAACACAGATACGCAGTATTTT; cdr3_aa: CASSYSHNTDTQYF
d_call: TRBD2; clone_size: NA; j_call: TRBJ2-1; v_call: TRBV29-1; cdr3_nt: TGCAGCGTTGGGGGAACCGGGACTAAGAATGAGCAGTTCTTC; cdr3_aa: CSVGGTGTKNEQFF